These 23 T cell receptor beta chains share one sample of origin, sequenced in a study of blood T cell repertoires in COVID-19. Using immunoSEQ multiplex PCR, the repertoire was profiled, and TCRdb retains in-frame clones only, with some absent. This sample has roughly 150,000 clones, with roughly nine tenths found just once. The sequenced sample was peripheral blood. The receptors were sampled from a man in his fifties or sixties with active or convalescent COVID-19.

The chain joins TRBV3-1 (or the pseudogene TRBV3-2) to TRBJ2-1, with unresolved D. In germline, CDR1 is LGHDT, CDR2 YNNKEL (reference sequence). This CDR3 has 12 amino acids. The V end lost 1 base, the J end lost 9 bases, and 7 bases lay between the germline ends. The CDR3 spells CASSQVRGEQFF. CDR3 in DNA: TGTGCCAGCAGCCAAGTACGCGGTGAGCAGTTCTTC.

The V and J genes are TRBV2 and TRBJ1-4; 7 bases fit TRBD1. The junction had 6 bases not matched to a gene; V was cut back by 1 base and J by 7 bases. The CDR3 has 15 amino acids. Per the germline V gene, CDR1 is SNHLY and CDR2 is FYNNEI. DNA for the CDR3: TGTGCCAGCAGTGAAGACAGGGGTGGAGGTGAAAAACTGTTTTTT. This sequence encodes CASSEDRGGGEKLFF. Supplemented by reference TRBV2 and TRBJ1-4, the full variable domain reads EPEVTQTPSHQVTQMGQEVILRCVPISNHLYFYWYRQILGQKVEFLVSFYNNEISEKSEIFDDQFSVERPDGSNFTLKIRSTKLEDSAMYFCASSEDRGGGEKLFFGSGTQLSVL.

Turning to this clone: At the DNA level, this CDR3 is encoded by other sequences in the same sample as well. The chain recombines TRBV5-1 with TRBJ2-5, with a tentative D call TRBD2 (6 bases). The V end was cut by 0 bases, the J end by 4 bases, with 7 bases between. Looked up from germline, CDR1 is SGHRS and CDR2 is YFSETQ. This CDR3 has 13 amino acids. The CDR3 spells CASSLAGGETQYF. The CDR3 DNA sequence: TGCGCCAGCAGCTTGGCCGGGGGAGAGACCCAGTACTTC.

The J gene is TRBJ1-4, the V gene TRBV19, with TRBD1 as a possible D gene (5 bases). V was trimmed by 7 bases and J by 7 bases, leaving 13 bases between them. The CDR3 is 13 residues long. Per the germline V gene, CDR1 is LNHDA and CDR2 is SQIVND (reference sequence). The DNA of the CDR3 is TGTGCCAGTACCGGCAATAGGGGTGAAAAACTGTTTTTT. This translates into CASTGNRGEKLFF.

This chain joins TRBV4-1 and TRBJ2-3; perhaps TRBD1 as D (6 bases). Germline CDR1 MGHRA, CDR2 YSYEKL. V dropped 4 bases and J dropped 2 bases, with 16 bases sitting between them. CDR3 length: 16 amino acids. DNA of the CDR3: TGCGCCAGCAGCCTTACGAGTCACAGGGTCACAGATACGCAGTATTTT. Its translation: CASSLTSHRVTDTQYF.

The CDR3 here is CASSPINSPLHF. DNA for the CDR3: TGTGCCAGCAGTCCTATTAATTCACCCCTCCACTTT. J is TRBJ1-6 and V is TRBV3-1 (or the pseudogene TRBV3-2); D is undetermined. The CDR3 has 12 amino acids. Trimming took 6 bases from V and 6 from J, leaving 6 bases between them. In germline, CDR1 is LGHDT, CDR2 YNNKEL (reference sequence).

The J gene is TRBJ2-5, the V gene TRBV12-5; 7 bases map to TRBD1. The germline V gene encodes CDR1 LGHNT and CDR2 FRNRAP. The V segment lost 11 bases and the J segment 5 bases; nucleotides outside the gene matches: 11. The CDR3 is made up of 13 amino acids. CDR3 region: CAGAVDRAETQYF. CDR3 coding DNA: TGTGCTGGAGCGGTCGACAGGGCGGAGACCCAGTACTTC.

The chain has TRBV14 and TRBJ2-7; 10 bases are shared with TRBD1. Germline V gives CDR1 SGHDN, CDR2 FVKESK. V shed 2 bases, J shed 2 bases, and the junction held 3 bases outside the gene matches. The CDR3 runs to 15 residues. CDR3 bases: TGTGCCAGCAGCCAACGGACAGGGGGGACCTACGAGCAGTACTTC. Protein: CASSQRTGGTYEQYF.

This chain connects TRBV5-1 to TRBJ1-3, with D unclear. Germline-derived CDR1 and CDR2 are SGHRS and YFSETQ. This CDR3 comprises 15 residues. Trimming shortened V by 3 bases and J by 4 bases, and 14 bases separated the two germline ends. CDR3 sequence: CASSWGGGRGNTIYF. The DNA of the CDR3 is TGCGCCAGCAGCTGGGGTGGAGGACGAGGAAACACCATATATTTT.

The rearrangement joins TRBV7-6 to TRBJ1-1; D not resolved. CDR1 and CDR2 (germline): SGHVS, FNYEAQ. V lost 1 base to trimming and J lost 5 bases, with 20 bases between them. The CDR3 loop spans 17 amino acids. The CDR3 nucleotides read TGTGCCAGCAGCTTAGTTCCGGGCGGTGGGTGGAGGACTGAAGCTTTCTTT. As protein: CASSLVPGGGWRTEAFF.

The CDR3 coding sequence is TGTGCCAGCAGCCCCCCTCCCCGCACAGATACGCAGTATTTT. Amino acid sequence: CASSPPPRTDTQYF. The chain uses TRBV7-9 and TRBJ2-3; D ambiguous. The CDR3 has 14 residues. Trimming removed 5 bases at V and 1 base at J, with 10 bases between. Germline V gene data show CDR1 as SEHNR and CDR2 as FQNEAQ (reference sequence).

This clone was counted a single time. In DNA, the CDR3 is TGCAGCGGAACAGGGGGCGGACACACCGGGGAGCTGTTTTTT. It codes for CSGTGGGHTGELFF. The chain uses TRBV29-1 and TRBJ2-2; 9 nucleotides match TRBD1. The CDR3 runs to 14 residues. With 7 bases clipped from V and 3 bases from J, the junction kept 6 bases outside the gene matches. The germline gives CDR1 SQVTM, CDR2 ANQGSEA.

CDR3 residues: CASRRSSAAGGGADTQYF. The DNA of the CDR3 is TGTGCCAGTAGACGGAGCAGCGCGGCGGGGGGAGGTGCGGATACGCAGTATTTT. The V and J genes are TRBV19 and TRBJ2-3, with TRBD2 matching 8 bases. With 6 bases clipped from V and 6 bases from J, the junction kept 20 bases outside the gene matches. Germline loops: CDR1 LNHDA, CDR2 SQIVND (reference sequence). The CDR3 is 18 amino acids.

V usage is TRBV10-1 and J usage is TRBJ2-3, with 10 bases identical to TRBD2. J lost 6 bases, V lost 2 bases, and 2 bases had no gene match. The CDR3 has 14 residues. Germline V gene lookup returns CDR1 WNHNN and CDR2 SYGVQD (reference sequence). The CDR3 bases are TGCGCCAGCAGTGAGACTAGCGGGGACGATACGCAGTATTTT. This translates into CASSETSGDDTQYF.

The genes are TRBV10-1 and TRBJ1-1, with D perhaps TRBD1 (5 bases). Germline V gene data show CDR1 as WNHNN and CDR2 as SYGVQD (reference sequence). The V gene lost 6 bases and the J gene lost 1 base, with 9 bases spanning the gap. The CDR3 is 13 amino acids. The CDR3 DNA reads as TGCGCCAGCAGGCCTACAGGGAACACTGAAGCTTTCTTT. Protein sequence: CASRPTGNTEAFF.

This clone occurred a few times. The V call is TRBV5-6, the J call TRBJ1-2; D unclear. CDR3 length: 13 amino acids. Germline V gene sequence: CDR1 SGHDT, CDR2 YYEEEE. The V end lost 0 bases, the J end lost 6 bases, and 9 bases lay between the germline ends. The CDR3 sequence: CASSLDGPDGYTF. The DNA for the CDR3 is TGTGCCAGCAGCTTGGATGGGCCCGATGGCTACACCTTC.

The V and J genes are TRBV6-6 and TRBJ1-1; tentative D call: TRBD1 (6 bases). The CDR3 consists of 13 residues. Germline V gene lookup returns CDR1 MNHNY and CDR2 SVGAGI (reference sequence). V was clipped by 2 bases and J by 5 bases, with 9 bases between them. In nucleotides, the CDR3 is TGTGCCAGCAGTTACGGACAGTCGACTGAAGCTTTCTTT. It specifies CASSYGQSTEAFF.

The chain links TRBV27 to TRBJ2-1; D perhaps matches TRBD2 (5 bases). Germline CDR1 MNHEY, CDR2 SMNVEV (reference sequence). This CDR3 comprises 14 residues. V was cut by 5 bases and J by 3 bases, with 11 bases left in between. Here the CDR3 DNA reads TGTGCCAGCAGTCCCCCGGGAAACTACAATGAGCAGTTCTTC. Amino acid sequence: CASSPPGNYNEQFF.

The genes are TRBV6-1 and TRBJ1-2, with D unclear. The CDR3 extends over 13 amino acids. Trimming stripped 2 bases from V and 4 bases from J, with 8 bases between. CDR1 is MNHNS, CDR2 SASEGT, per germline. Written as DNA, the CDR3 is TGTGCCAGCAGTGAAAGTACAGCCTATGGCTACACCTTC. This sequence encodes CASSESTAYGYTF.

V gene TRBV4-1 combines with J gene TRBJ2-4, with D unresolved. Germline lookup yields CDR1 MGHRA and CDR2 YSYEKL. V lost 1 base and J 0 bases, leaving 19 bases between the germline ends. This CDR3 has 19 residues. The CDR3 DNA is TGCGCCAGCAGCCAAGGTAGAGCGTCGGCAGATATAGCCAAAAACATTCAGTACTTC. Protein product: CASSQGRASADIAKNIQYF.

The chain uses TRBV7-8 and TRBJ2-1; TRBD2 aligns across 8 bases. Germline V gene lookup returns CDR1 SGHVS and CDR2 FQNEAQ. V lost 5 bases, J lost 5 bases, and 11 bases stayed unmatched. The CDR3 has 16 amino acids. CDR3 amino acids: CASSRTGGANDNEQFF. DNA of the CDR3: TGTGCCAGCAGCCGAACCGGGGGGGCCAATGACAATGAGCAGTTCTTC.

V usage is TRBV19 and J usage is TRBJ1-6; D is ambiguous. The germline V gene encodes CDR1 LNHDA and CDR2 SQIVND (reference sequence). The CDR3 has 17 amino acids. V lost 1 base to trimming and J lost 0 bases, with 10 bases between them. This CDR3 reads CASSIATWSSYNSPLHF. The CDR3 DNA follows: TGTGCCAGTAGTATAGCTACTTGGAGCTCCTATAATTCACCCCTCCACTTT. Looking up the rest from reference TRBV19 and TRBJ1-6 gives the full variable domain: DGGITQSPKYLFRKEGQNVTLSCEQNLNHDAMYWYRQDPGQGLRLIYYSQIVNDFQKGDIAEGYSVSREKKESFPLTVTSAQKNPTAFYLCASSIATWSSYNSPLHFGNGTRLTVT.

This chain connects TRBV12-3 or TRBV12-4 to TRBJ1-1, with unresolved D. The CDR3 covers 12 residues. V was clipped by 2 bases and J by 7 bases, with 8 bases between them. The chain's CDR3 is CASSLTYSEAFF. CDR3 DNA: TGTGCCAGCAGTTTAACGTACAGTGAAGCTTTCTTT.